This T cell receptor (beta chain) came from a study of blood T cell repertoires in COVID-19. Study background: PBMCs, B-cell-depleted T cells, or T cells provided the cDNA or gDNA that made up the material.

TCRdb keeps only in-frame clones here, not all; method: immunoSEQ multiplex PCR. The sample has about 210,000 clones, 92% seen once; the top ten hold roughly 1.2%. Germline CDR1 and CDR2: LNHDA and SQIVND (reference sequence). The CDR3 spans 13 residues. The V gene lost 4 bases and the J gene lost 2 bases, with 9 bases spanning the gap. This chain connects TRBV19 to TRBJ2-7; possibly TRBD1 for D (5 bases). The material sequenced was peripheral blood. The TCR comes from a man in his thirties or forties with acute or convalescent COVID-19. The CDR3 reads CASSKTDTYEQYF. CDR3 in DNA: TGTGCCAGTAGTAAGACAGATACCTACGAGCAGTACTTC.